Below, one TCR beta chain is given with its context. Its antigen is unidentified. The entry originates in a study of blood T cells in healthy people across ages. Study-wide results and limits: Using unsorted PBMCs precluded a conclusive naive versus antigen-experienced comparison.

A sample-barcoded 5' primer and a J-beta primer mix were used in a second PCR of roughly 7 to 11 cycles. MiXCR was run by TCRdb on the 5' RACE reads, yielding one entry per CDR3 protein. Of 1.8 million or so distinct CDR3 sequences listed, around 40% are singletons. Per the germline V gene, CDR1 is SGHTA and CDR2 is FQGNSA. This CDR3 comprises 15 residues. V lost 5 bases to trimming and J lost 2 bases; unmatched junction nucleotides: 6. Samples had at least 7 million PBMCs isolated from them. Sequencing was done on a sample of blood. The clonotype originates from a human donor in good health. The rearrangement links TRBV7-2 to TRBJ2-3; TRBD2 agrees at 8 bases. This chain's CDR3 is CASSTTSGNTDTQYF. DNA of the CDR3: TGTGCCAGCAGCACCACTAGCGGCAACACAGATACGCAGTATTTT.